This paragraph reports one T cell receptor beta chain. It lacks a known antigen. No base quality values were provided; no much bigger clone lies one nucleotide off. This sample stems from a study of identical twins (TCRdb year 2016). Describing the broader study: TCR alpha and beta repertoires from monozygotic twins, unrelated adults of various ages and cord blood were deep-sequenced to test whether fetal clonotypes persist. To rule out contamination, replicate twin experiments were performed at different times with different library preparation protocols. Here is what the overall study found, with its caveats: Conclusions relied on cross-sectional statistical analysis, since the same donors could not be followed over many years. Zero-insertion analyses could be partly confounded by invariant T cells such as MAIT and iNKT, although diverse VJ usage argued against such confounding for most clonotypes. Recombination models systematically underestimated out-of-frame TCR alpha sharing in monozygotic twins but agreed with sharing between unrelated individuals. Compared with coincidental sharing between unrelated individuals, out-of-frame TCR alpha sequences shared between twins had an excess of sequences with low generation probability. In beta out-of-frame sequences, excess twin sharing was weaker, because having fewer shared sequences lowered the signal-to-noise ratio. Abundant cord blood beta clonotypes carried fewer insertions; young adult naive repertoires showed a weaker similar trend, while memory repertoires showed none.

In the germline V gene, CDR1 corresponds to SGHRS and CDR2 to YFSETQ. V has 4 bases trimmed and J has 6 bases trimmed; junction bases matching no gene number 8. Including the terminal cysteine and phenylalanine, the CDR3 comprises 16 residues. CDR3 DNA only is kept here, 48 bases in frame from base 1. The receptor library was made with 5' RACE. Sequencing instrument: Illumina HiSeq 2000. A universal primer binding site was introduced by template switching, and a unique molecular identifier was present in the final cDNA, enabling accurate counting of TCR cDNA molecules. Specific primers in the conserved constant-segment region were used to synthesize first-strand cDNA for the TCR alpha and beta chains. To control for contamination, every cDNA library carried two barcodes: a SMART-Mk sample barcode plus Illumina barcodes. TruSeq adapter sequences along with Illumina sample barcodes were introduced in two successive PCR steps. The Illumina HiSeq platform was used with custom primers to sequence TCR alpha and beta cDNA libraries. Processing in the source paper ran as follows. MiGEC processed the raw reads to extract unique molecular identifiers, while MiXCR was used to determine the CDR3 positions. Recombination models were inferred per individual with the repgenHMM and IGoR tools using an EM algorithm. Shared clonotype analysis was performed with the tcR package in R, normalizing sharing by the product of cloneset sizes. Out-of-frame nonproductive sequences were analyzed to study raw recombination free of thymic and clonal selection effects. TCRdb trimmed the raw reads at Q25, called clones with MiXCR and kept productive beta chains. A single entry per CDR3 protein holds the most common genes and DNA from its merged rows. The V and J calls and clone size are TCRdb's, not the authors'. The sample profile shows about 390,000 distinct CDR3 sequences; about 9% of them were found once. Around 8.6% of the sample belongs to the ten largest clones.

Only healthy Caucasian donors were included. The researchers also sequenced three unrelated adults who were not twins: a male aged 18 to 30, a male aged 50 to 60, and a female aged 50 to 60. Miltenyi CD45RO+ enrichment and human naive T-cell isolation kits were used to isolate memory (CD45RO+) and naive T cells from PBMC. The specimen sequenced was naive T cells sorted from blood. In light of the paper, this sample's cell subset or site label describes: cells isolated with a human naive T-cell isolation kit. The sequence links TRBV5-1 to TRBJ2-1, and 12 junction bases match TRBD1. The clonotype comes from a woman aged 45 to 65 in good health. The CDR3 loop reads CASSLTGQGAVNEQFF. Read as DNA, the sequence is TGCGCCAGCAGCCTTACGGGACAGGGGGCGGTCAATGAGCAGTTCTTC.